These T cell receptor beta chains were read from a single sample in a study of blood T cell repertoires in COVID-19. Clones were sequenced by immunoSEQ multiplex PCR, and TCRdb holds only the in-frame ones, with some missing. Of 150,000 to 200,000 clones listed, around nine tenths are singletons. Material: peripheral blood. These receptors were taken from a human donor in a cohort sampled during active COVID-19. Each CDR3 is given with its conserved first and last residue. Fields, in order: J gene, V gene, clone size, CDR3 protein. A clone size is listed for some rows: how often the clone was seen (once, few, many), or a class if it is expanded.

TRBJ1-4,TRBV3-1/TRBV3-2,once,CASSQVFRLATNEKLFF
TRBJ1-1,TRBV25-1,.,CASSESIPGLGEAFF
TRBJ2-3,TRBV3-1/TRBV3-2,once,CASSQLPGLLTDTQYF
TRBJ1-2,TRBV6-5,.,CASSLDRVLIYGYTF
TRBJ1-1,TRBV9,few,CASSVYSGTGGGNTEAFF
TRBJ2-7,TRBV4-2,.,CASSQTSGSLHEQYF
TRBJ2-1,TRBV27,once,CASSSPSGSDEQFF
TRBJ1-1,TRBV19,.,CASSAGSSAVYTEAFF
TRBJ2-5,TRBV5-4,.,CASSAARDRVWETQYF
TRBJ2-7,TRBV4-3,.,CASSQDRQNSYEQYF
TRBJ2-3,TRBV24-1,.,CATSDHPGLAGGDTQYF
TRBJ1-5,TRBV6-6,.,CASSPDRGRGQPQHF